This T cell receptor beta chain was recorded in a study of T-cell reconstitution after alpha-beta-depleted transplantation in children. The CDR3 is made up of 16 amino acids. The J segment lost 4 bases and the V segment lost 4 bases, leaving 11 bases of the junction unmatched. The germline V gene has CDR1 SGHKS and CDR2 YYEKEE (reference sequence). This clonotype has a count of ten or more. Preparation of the TCRbeta library involved a method that used unique molecular identifiers. TCRdb reanalysed the PCR reads using MiXCR and keeps one entry per CDR3 protein. The data show about 91,000 distinct CDR3 sequences, with about 8% seen just once and approximately 7.2% held by the top ten.

Specimen: PBMCs from the stem cell graft donor, collected from the stem cell graft. The V and J genes are TRBV5-5 and TRBJ1-2, with 9 bases matching TRBD1. This clonotype originated in a human donor who donated a stem cell graft to a child with congenital amegakaryocytic thrombocytopenia. The CDR3 DNA sequence: TGTGCCAGCAGCCTTAACTCCGGGACAGGGACCTATGGCTACACCTTC. Amino acids: CASSLNSGTGTYGYTF.